What follows are 3 T cell receptor beta chains derived from one specimen sequenced in a study of neoadjuvant anti-PD-1 for oral cavity cancer. The data were produced by immunoSEQ multiplex PCR, yet TCRdb's version contains in-frame clones alone and is incomplete. This table holds 60,000 to 75,000 clones, approximately 80% found once. The starting material was PBMCs, obtained before nivolumab (anti-PD-1) treatment. All receptors derive from a person between 40 and 85 years old with oral cavity squamous cell carcinoma.

This clone has just a few counts. V usage is TRBV6-6 and J usage is TRBJ2-3; D gene unclear. CDR1 and CDR2 (germline): MNHNY, SVGAGI (reference sequence). The V gene lost 2 bases and the J gene lost 4 bases, with 4 bases spanning the gap. This CDR3 is built from 12 residues. CDR3 sequence reads: CASSYRPDTQYF. DNA of the CDR3: TGTGCCAGCAGTTACCGGCCAGATACGCAGTATTTT.

The chain uses TRBV10-1 and TRBJ2-2; 9 nucleotides match TRBD2. The CDR3 totals 16 residues. CDR1 is WNHNN and CDR2 is SYGVQD in the germline V gene (reference sequence). V shed 3 bases, J shed 2 bases, and the junction held 4 bases outside the gene matches. CDR3 amino acids: CASSEGTSLNTGELFF. The DNA of the CDR3 is TGCGCCAGCAGTGAAGGGACTAGCCTAAACACCGGGGAGCTGTTTTTT.

This clone has only one observation. The chain links TRBV5-1 to TRBJ2-1; 8 bases are a match to TRBD2. J gave up 6 bases and V 1 base, and 6 bases lay outside the gene matches. The CDR3 is made up of 15 amino acids. CDR1 is SGHRS and CDR2 is YFSETQ in the germline V gene. The DNA of the CDR3 is TGCGCCAGCAGCTTGTCACTAGCGGCCCTCAATGAGCAGTTCTTC. The encoded protein is CASSLSLAALNEQFF.